These T cell receptor beta chains were read from a single sample in a study of blood T cell repertoires in COVID-19. The data were produced by immunoSEQ multiplex PCR, yet TCRdb's version contains in-frame clones alone and is incomplete. This table has about 100,000 clones, 70% to 80% appearing once. The sequenced sample consisted of peripheral blood. These receptors were obtained from a human donor in a cohort sampled during active COVID-19. Both conserved end residues are part of each CDR3. D genes are given only for firm matches. Clone size is shown for a subset of rows, as once, few, many or a class of expanded clone.

V gene	clone size	CDR3 length	D gene	J gene	CDR3 protein	CDR3 DNA
TRBV28	-	15	-	TRBJ1-2	CASNPPGTQNYGYTF	TGTGCCAGCAATCCCCCCGGGACACAAAACTATGGCTACACCTTC
TRBV28	-	16	-	TRBJ2-4	CASSLTSGGTKNIQYF	TGTGCCAGCAGTTTAACGTCTGGGGGGACCAAAAACATTCAGTACTTT
TRBV10-2	-	13	TRBD1	TRBJ1-5	CASMDRGNQPQHF	TGCGCCAGCATGGACAGGGGGAATCAGCCCCAGCATTTT
TRBV28	-	15	TRBD1	TRBJ1-4	CASRKLGTGNEKLFF	TGTGCCAGCAGGAAGTTGGGGACAGGAAATGAAAAACTGTTTTTT
TRBV5-5	-	15	TRBD1	TRBJ1-2	CASSLGDRGTTGYTF	TGTGCCAGCAGCCTGGGGGACAGGGGGACGACTGGCTACACCTTC
TRBV6-4	-	14	TRBD2	TRBJ2-1	CASSEGAGGHEQFF	TGTGCCAGCAGTGAGGGAGCGGGAGGCCATGAGCAGTTCTTC
TRBV20-1	few	14	-	TRBJ2-2	CSASLKEVTGELFF	TGCAGTGCTAGTTTAAAGGAGGTCACCGGGGAGCTGTTTTTT
TRBV5-1	once	15	TRBD1	TRBJ2-7	CASSPAGTGAYEQYF	TGCGCCAGCAGCCCCGCCGGGACAGGGGCGTACGAGCAGTACTTC
TRBV28	few	13	-	TRBJ1-5	CASIQSRGQPQHF	TGTGCCAGCATACAATCAAGGGGCCAGCCCCAGCATTTT
TRBV3-1/TRBV3-2	-	12	-	TRBJ1-2	CASSQLGGGYTF	TGTGCCAGCAGCCAATTGGGGGGTGGCTACACCTTC
TRBV28	once	13	-	TRBJ1-6	CASSPSGNSPLHF	TGTGCCAGCAGTCCTTCAGGGAATTCACCCCTCCACTTT
TRBV28	-	15	TRBD1	TRBJ1-1	CASSLGQANRRIAFF	TGTGCCAGCAGTTTGGGACAGGCGAATCGGCGTATAGCTTTCTTT
TRBV7-9	-	15	TRBD1	TRBJ1-6	CASSTNRGRVSPLHF	TGTGCCAGCAGCACTAACAGGGGGCGCGTTTCACCCCTCCACTTT
TRBV6-6	few	18	TRBD1	TRBJ1-1	CASIRKFEQGSGNTEAFF	TGTGCCAGCATTCGGAAGTTTGAACAGGGGAGCGGGAACACTGAAGCTTTCTTT
TRBV19	-	15	TRBD2	TRBJ2-5	CASSGLAGLQETQYF	TGTGCCAGTAGTGGTTTAGCGGGACTTCAAGAGACCCAGTACTTC
TRBV3-1/TRBV3-2	once	17	TRBD1	TRBJ1-3	CASSKGTGGSVGNTIYF	TGTGCCAGCAGCAAGGGGACAGGGGGCTCGGTCGGAAACACCATATATTTT